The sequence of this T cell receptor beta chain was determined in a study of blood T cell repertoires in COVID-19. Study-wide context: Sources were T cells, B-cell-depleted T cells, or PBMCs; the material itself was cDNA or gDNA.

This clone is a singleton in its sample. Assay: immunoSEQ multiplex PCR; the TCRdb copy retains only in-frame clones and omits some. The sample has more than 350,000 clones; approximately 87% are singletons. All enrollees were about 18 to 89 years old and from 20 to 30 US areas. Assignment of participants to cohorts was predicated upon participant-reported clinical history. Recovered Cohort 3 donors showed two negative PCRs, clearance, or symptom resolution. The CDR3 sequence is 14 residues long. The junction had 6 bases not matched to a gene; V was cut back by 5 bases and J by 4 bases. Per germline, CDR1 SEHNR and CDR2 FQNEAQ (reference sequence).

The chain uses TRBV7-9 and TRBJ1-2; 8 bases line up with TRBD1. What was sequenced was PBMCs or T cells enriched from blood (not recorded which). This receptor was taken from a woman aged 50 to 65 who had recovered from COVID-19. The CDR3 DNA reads TGTGCCAGCAGCCCCTACACAGGGGGCTATGGCTACACCTTC. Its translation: CASSPYTGGYGYTF.